This is a list of T cell receptor beta chains from one sample in a study of blood T cell repertoires in COVID-19. TCRdb's table, derived via immunoSEQ multiplex PCR, lists solely in-frame clones and lacks some. The table has approximately 300,000 clones, around 87% seen once. Input material: PBMCs or T cells enriched from blood (not recorded which). The receptors stem from a woman in her twenties or thirties who had recovered from COVID-19. Each CDR3 is given with its conserved first and last residue. D genes are given only for firm matches. Clone size is not always given. Where it is, it says once, few, many or a class for expanded clones.

D gene	V gene	J gene	clone size	CDR3 DNA	CDR3 protein
-	TRBV10-3	TRBJ1-3	few	TGTGCCATCAGTTCGACACCTTTACTCTCTGGAAACACCATATATTTT	CAISSTPLLSGNTIYF
TRBD2	TRBV11-2	TRBJ2-1	-	TGTGCCAGCAGCCAGTCGGTCCTAGCGGCGAATGAGCAGTTCTTC	CASSQSVLAANEQFF
-	TRBV6-2/TRBV6-3	TRBJ1-2	-	TGTGCCAGCAGTTCGCTCGACGGAGATTATGGCTACACCTTC	CASSSLDGDYGYTF
-	TRBV25-1	TRBJ2-2	-	TGTGCCAGCAGTGCTAGGGGGGGGACCGGGGAGCTGTTTTTT	CASSARGGTGELFF
-	TRBV7-2	TRBJ1-3	-	TGTGCCAGCAGCTACGGCGGGGTCCGTGGAAACACCATATATTTT	CASSYGGVRGNTIYF
-	TRBV10-3	TRBJ1-1	-	TGTGCCATCAGTAAAAACAGGGAAGTGGGCACTGAAGCTTTCTTT	CAISKNREVGTEAFF
TRBD1	TRBV4-2	TRBJ1-6	-	TGTGCCAGCAGCCGGGTAGGACAGGGAAGTCATTCACCCCTCCACTTT	CASSRVGQGSHSPLHF
-	TRBV16	TRBJ1-5	-	TGTGCCAGCAGACACAGGGTTTACAATCAGCCCCAGCATTTT	CASRHRVYNQPQHF
-	TRBV6-5	TRBJ1-1	-	TGTGCCAGCAGTTACGTGAGGGTCGGGGGACAAGCTTTCTTT	CASSYVRVGGQAFF
TRBD1	TRBV5-5	TRBJ2-7	-	TGTGCCAGCTGGGACAGGTTTCGTCACGAGCAGTACTTC	CASWDRFRHEQYF
-	TRBV28	TRBJ2-1	-	TGTGCCAGCAGCTGGGAGTACAATGAGCAGTTCTTC	CASSWEYNEQFF
-	TRBV5-6	TRBJ1-2	-	TGTGCCAGCAGCCTGTCCTATGGCTACACCTTC	CASSLSYGYTF
-	TRBV3-1/TRBV3-2	TRBJ2-7	-	TGTGCCAGCAGCTCCCTGAGCTCCTACGAGCAGTACTTC	CASSSLSSYEQYF
TRBD2	TRBV28	TRBJ2-2	-	TGTGCCAGCAGTTTCCCGGGACTAGCGGGGGGGCGCGGCACCGGGGAGCTGTTTTTT	CASSFPGLAGGRGTGELFF
-	TRBV2	TRBJ2-1	-	TGTGCCAGCAGCTGGAGACCCTACTCCCATTCCACCTACAATGAGCAGTTCTTC	CASSWRPYSHSTYNEQFF
-	TRBV14	TRBJ1-1	-	TGTGCCAGCAGCCAAGTGCCGGGGACTGAAGCTTTCTTT	CASSQVPGTEAFF
TRBD1	TRBV4-1	TRBJ2-3	-	TGCGCCAGCAGCCAAGACCCGACAGGGTTCACAGATACGCAGTATTTT	CASSQDPTGFTDTQYF
TRBD2	TRBV19	TRBJ2-1	-	TGTGCCAGTACTAGAGCGGGGGGGCCGTACAATGAGCAGTTCTTC	CASTRAGGPYNEQFF
TRBD1	TRBV7-6	TRBJ1-2	-	TGTGCCAGCAGCTTACCAGGGGGCTATGGCTACACCTTC	CASSLPGGYGYTF
-	TRBV5-4	TRBJ1-4	few	TGTGCCAGCAGCTTGGGAGCGGGGGGCGCTGATGAAAAACTGTTTTTT	CASSLGAGGADEKLFF
-	TRBV19	TRBJ1-2	-	TGTGCCAGTAGTATAGACGCAGGGTTCCAATTAGCTGGCTACACCTTC	CASSIDAGFQLAGYTF
TRBD1	TRBV12-5	TRBJ2-3	-	TGTGCTAGTGGTTTGGTACAACGAGGGTTCTTTGGGAACAGGGGGCGTACAGATACGCAGTATTTT	CASGLVQRGFFGNRGRTDTQYF
TRBD1	TRBV7-2	TRBJ1-4	-	TGTGCCAGCAGCTTAAGACAGGGTCGGGAAAAACTGTTTTTT	CASSLRQGREKLFF
-	TRBV5-4	TRBJ1-2	-	TGTGCCAGCAGCGACGGTTCTAGGCTTAGTAGTTCCGGCTACACCTTC	CASSDGSRLSSSGYTF
-	TRBV19	TRBJ2-7	few	TGTGCCAGTAGTATGGGGGTATCCTACAGGGATTACTACGAGCAGTACTTC	CASSMGVSYRDYYEQYF
-	TRBV7-2	TRBJ1-1	-	TGTGCCAGCAGCCCGTGGGGAGGGACAAATGCTGAAGCTTTCTTT	CASSPWGGTNAEAFF
-	TRBV10-3	TRBJ1-1	-	TGTGCCATCAGTGAATCTATCTCTCAGGCGAGGAACACTGAAGCTTTCTTT	CAISESISQARNTEAFF
TRBD1	TRBV5-5	TRBJ1-6	-	TGTGCCAGCAGCCTTGACAGGGGGAGTTCCTATAATTCACCCCTCCACTTT	CASSLDRGSSYNSPLHF
-	TRBV5-8	TRBJ1-5	-	TGTGCCAGCAGCCCCCCTCCTACTTCCAGGGTGGTTCAGCCCCAGCATTTT	CASSPPPTSRVVQPQHF
-	TRBV25-1	TRBJ2-3	-	TGTGCCAGCGGGGACACCACAGATACGCAGTATTTT	CASGDTTDTQYF
TRBD1	TRBV6-5	TRBJ1-2	-	TGTGCCAGCAGTCCACAGGGGTGGTTAGGTGGCTACACCTTC	CASSPQGWLGGYTF
-	TRBV5-1	TRBJ1-5	-	TGCGCCAGCAGCTTGGACGGGGTCCATAGCAATCAGCCCCAGCATTTT	CASSLDGVHSNQPQHF
-	TRBV25-1	TRBJ2-3	-	TGTGCCAGCAGGGTAGATACCACGCAGTATTTT	CASRVDTTQYF
-	TRBV19	TRBJ1-5	-	TGTGCCAGTAGTATTTATCGGTCCCGTTATCAGCCCCAGCATTTT	CASSIYRSRYQPQHF
TRBD1	TRBV7-2	TRBJ1-1	-	TGTGCCAGCAGCTATGGGACAGGGTTGAACACTGAAGCTTTCTTT	CASSYGTGLNTEAFF
TRBD1	TRBV10-3	TRBJ1-1	-	TGTGCCATCAGTGAGGGACAGGGTAGGGAAGCTTTCTTT	CAISEGQGREAFF
-	TRBV29-1	TRBJ1-1	-	TGCAGCGTTGAAGGGGAGAGTGAAGCTTTCTTT	CSVEGESEAFF
-	TRBV6-6	TRBJ1-1	once	TGTGCCAGCAGTTACTCGGCGGGGAGATTAGCTGAAGCTTTCTTT	CASSYSAGRLAEAFF
-	TRBV2	TRBJ1-3	-	TGTGCCAGCAGTGAAAGTAGGCGGTTATCCGGAAACACCATATATTTT	CASSESRRLSGNTIYF
TRBD2	TRBV5-1	TRBJ2-7	-	TGCGCCAGCAGAGTTAGCGGGGGGACTAACTACGAGCAGTACTTC	CASRVSGGTNYEQYF
-	TRBV15	TRBJ2-1	-	TGTGCCACCAGCAGACCAGTAACAGGGAGCGCCGGGCAGTTCTTC	CATSRPVTGSAGQFF
TRBD1	TRBV9	TRBJ1-1	-	TGTGCCAGCAGCGATTCTAACAGGGGCGGCACTGAAGCTTTCTTT	CASSDSNRGGTEAFF
TRBD1	TRBV2	TRBJ1-6	-	TGTGCCAGCAGCCGGACAGGGGCGGATTCACCCCTCCACTTT	CASSRTGADSPLHF
TRBD2	TRBV7-2	TRBJ2-1	few	TGTGCCAGCAGCTTAGCCGAAGGACTAGCGGGGGGGTACAATGAGCAGTTCTTC	CASSLAEGLAGGYNEQFF
-	TRBV19	TRBJ1-2	-	TGTGCCAGTAGTACCTTCGACGGGAGAGGGATCCATGGCTACACCTTC	CASSTFDGRGIHGYTF
TRBD1	TRBV15	TRBJ1-3	few	TGTGCCACCAGCGGGACAGCACATGGAAACACCATATATTTT	CATSGTAHGNTIYF
TRBD2	TRBV4-1	TRBJ2-1	-	TGCGCCAGCAGCCAAGCACTAACTAGCGGGGGCTCCAATGAGCAGTTCTTC	CASSQALTSGGSNEQFF
-	TRBV9	TRBJ2-1	-	TGTGCCAGCAGCGTAGGTGGGGGCCCCTACAATGAGCAGTTCTTC	CASSVGGGPYNEQFF
-	TRBV7-9	TRBJ1-1	-	TGTGCCAGCAGCATTTCGAGCACTGAAGCTTTCTTT	CASSISSTEAFF
TRBD1	TRBV28	TRBJ1-2	few	TGTGCCAGCAGTTCCTTGGACAGGGGCTACACCTTC	CASSSLDRGYTF
TRBD1	TRBV7-9	TRBJ2-7	-	TGTGCCAGCAGCCGAGGGGGGACAGGGACCTACGAGCAGTACTTC	CASSRGGTGTYEQYF
TRBD1	TRBV5-1	TRBJ1-1	-	TGCGCCAGCAGCCTCCCCTATGACAGGGGTGGGGGAAACACTGAAGCTTTCTTT	CASSLPYDRGGGNTEAFF
-	TRBV7-3	TRBJ1-1	few	TGTGCCAGCAGCTTAGATGGACTGGGGACTGAAGCTTTCTTT	CASSLDGLGTEAFF
-	TRBV19	TRBJ1-1	-	TGTGCCAGTAGTATACCCACTCCGAACACTGAAGCTTTCTTT	CASSIPTPNTEAFF
TRBD1	TRBV7-8	TRBJ2-1	-	TGTGCCAGCAGCTTAGCCAGGACAGGGCTAAACAATGAGCAGTTCTTC	CASSLARTGLNNEQFF